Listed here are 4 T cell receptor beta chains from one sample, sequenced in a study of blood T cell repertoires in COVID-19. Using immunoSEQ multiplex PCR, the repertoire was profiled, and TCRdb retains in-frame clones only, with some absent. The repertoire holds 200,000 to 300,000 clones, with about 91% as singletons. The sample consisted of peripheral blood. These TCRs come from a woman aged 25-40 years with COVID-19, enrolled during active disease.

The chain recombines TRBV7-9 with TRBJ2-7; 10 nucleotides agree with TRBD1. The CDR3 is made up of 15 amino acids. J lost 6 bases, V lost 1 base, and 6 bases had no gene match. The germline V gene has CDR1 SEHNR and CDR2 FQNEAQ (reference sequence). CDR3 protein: CASSLVGDRGREQYF. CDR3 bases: TGTGCCAGCAGCTTAGTGGGGGACAGGGGCCGCGAGCAGTACTTC.

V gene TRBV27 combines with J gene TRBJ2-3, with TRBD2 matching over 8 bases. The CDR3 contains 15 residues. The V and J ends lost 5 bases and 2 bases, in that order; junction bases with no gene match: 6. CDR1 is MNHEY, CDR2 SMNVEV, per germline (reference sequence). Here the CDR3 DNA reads TGTGCCAGCAGTAAGCGGGGGACTATCACAGATACGCAGTATTTT. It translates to CASSKRGTITDTQYF.

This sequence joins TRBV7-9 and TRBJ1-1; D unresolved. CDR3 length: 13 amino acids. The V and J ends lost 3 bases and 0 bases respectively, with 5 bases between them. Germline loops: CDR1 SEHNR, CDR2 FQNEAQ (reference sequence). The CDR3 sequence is CASSFTLNTEAFF. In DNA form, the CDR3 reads TGTGCCAGCAGCTTTACATTGAACACTGAAGCTTTCTTT.

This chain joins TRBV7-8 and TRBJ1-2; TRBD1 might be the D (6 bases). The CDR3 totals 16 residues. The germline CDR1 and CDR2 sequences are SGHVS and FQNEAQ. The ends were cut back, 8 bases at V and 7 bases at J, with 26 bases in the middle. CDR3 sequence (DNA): TGTGCCAGCGGGCCCGATGGGGGGGCGCGGGTCTCTGGCTACACCTTC. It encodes CASGPDGGARVSGYTF. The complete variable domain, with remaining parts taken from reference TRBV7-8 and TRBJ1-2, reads GAGVSQSPRYKVAKRGQDVALRCDPISGHVSLFWYQQALGQGPEFLTYFQNEAQLDKSGLPSDRFFAERPEGSVSTLKIQRTQQEDSAVYLCASGPDGGARVSGYTFGSGTRLTVV.